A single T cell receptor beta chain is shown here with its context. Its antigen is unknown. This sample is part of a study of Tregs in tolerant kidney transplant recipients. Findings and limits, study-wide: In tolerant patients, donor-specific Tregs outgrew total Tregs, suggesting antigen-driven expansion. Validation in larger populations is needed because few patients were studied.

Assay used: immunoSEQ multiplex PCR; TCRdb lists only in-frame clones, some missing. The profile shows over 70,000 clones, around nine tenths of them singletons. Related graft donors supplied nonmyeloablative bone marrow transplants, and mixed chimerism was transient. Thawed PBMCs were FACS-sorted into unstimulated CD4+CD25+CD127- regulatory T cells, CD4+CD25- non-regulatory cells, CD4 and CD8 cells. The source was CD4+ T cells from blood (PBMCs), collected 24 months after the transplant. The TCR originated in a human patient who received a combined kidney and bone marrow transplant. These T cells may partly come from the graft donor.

In DNA, the CDR3 is TGTGCCAGCAGCTTCCCCCTCGGGAGGCCGTCCTACAATGAGCAGTTCTTC. This codes for CASSFPLGRPSYNEQFF. The chain recombines TRBV11-3 with TRBJ2-1; TRBD2 matches at 7 bases. The germline CDR1 and CDR2 sequences are SGHNT and YENEEA. V gave up 3 bases and J gave up 1 base; unmatched junction bases: 9. The CDR3 sequence is 17 residues long.